The rows below give T cell receptor beta chains drawn from one sample of a study of PD-1 blockade in classical Hodgkin lymphoma. Using immunoSEQ multiplex PCR, the repertoire was profiled, and TCRdb retains in-frame clones only, with some absent. The sample carries about 47,000 clones, approximately 80% recorded once. The source material was peripheral blood mononuclear cells (PBMCs), sampled before the fourth cycle of nivolumab. The receptor set was obtained from a human donor with classical Hodgkin lymphoma. CDR3s include the opening cysteine and the closing phenylalanine or tryptophan. The order of the fields is CDR3 length, D gene, V gene, CDR3 protein. D genes are given only for firm matches.

cdr3_length: 13; d_call: NA; v_call: TRBV6-6; cdr3_aa: CASRNRGQETQYF
cdr3_length: 15; d_call: NA; v_call: TRBV7-2; cdr3_aa: CASSLGVNSNQPQHF
cdr3_length: 11; d_call: NA; v_call: TRBV20-1; cdr3_aa: CSAPLWNEQFF
cdr3_length: 14; d_call: NA; v_call: TRBV6-6; cdr3_aa: CASSLGLLQAEQYF
cdr3_length: 16; d_call: NA; v_call: TRBV7-9; cdr3_aa: CASSPLGGAGTDTQYF
cdr3_length: 13; d_call: TRBD1; v_call: TRBV29-1; cdr3_aa: CSVAHRDSYGYTF
cdr3_length: 15; d_call: NA; v_call: TRBV9; cdr3_aa: CASSPGDPLLNEQFF
cdr3_length: 15; d_call: TRBD2; v_call: TRBV5-5; cdr3_aa: CASSLDGGGAYEQYF
cdr3_length: 16; d_call: NA; v_call: TRBV28; cdr3_aa: CASRTFGRNQNYGYTF
cdr3_length: 14; d_call: NA; v_call: TRBV11-1; cdr3_aa: CASSTNFLQETQYF
cdr3_length: 16; d_call: NA; v_call: TRBV5-1; cdr3_aa: CASSFGQVTPNTEAFF
cdr3_length: 15; d_call: TRBD1; v_call: TRBV4-2; cdr3_aa: CASSQLTGEIYEQYF
cdr3_length: 13; d_call: NA; v_call: TRBV6-5; cdr3_aa: CASTGGGGTEAFF
cdr3_length: 16; d_call: TRBD2; v_call: TRBV7-9; cdr3_aa: CASSLFGAGGGETQYF
cdr3_length: 15; d_call: TRBD1; v_call: TRBV27; cdr3_aa: CASSYSGTVNYEQYF
cdr3_length: 18; d_call: TRBD1; v_call: TRBV5-1; cdr3_aa: CASSFHTARDRANSPLHF
cdr3_length: 15; d_call: NA; v_call: TRBV6-4; cdr3_aa: CASSENNLAAQEQFF
cdr3_length: 16; d_call: TRBD2; v_call: TRBV6-4; cdr3_aa: CASSDSVGTSGDTQYF
cdr3_length: 16; d_call: NA; v_call: TRBV6-1; cdr3_aa: CASSEPIRTKDQPQHF
cdr3_length: 16; d_call: TRBD1; v_call: TRBV7-9; cdr3_aa: CASSFATGASTDTQYF
cdr3_length: 13; d_call: NA; v_call: TRBV6-6; cdr3_aa: CASSFPSIYGYTF
cdr3_length: 14; d_call: TRBD1; v_call: TRBV19; cdr3_aa: CASSRGLSSYEQYF
cdr3_length: 12; d_call: NA; v_call: TRBV5-6; cdr3_aa: CASSFGVYEQYF
cdr3_length: 15; d_call: NA; v_call: TRBV5-8; cdr3_aa: CASSLVPDSNYGYTF
cdr3_length: 15; d_call: TRBD1; v_call: TRBV5-4; cdr3_aa: CASSREQGANYGYTF
cdr3_length: 17; d_call: TRBD2; v_call: TRBV9; cdr3_aa: CASSIETSGETTGELFF
cdr3_length: 16; d_call: NA; v_call: TRBV2; cdr3_aa: CASSDPGSSGTDTQYF
cdr3_length: 15; d_call: TRBD1; v_call: TRBV4-2; cdr3_aa: CASSQFTGEGNTIYF
cdr3_length: 17; d_call: TRBD2; v_call: TRBV30; cdr3_aa: CAWAVPRLAGVTDTQYF
cdr3_length: 16; d_call: TRBD2; v_call: TRBV28; cdr3_aa: CASNPQLAGRTGELFF
cdr3_length: 15; d_call: NA; v_call: TRBV7-3; cdr3_aa: CASSPTSGQHNEQFF
cdr3_length: 15; d_call: NA; v_call: TRBV7-7; cdr3_aa: CASSLARGNGNTIYF
cdr3_length: 18; d_call: TRBD1; v_call: TRBV5-4; cdr3_aa: CASSLGQGVDIWVDTQYF
cdr3_length: 14; d_call: TRBD1; v_call: TRBV7-3; cdr3_aa: CASSLGQPNSPLHF
cdr3_length: 15; d_call: NA; v_call: TRBV11-3; cdr3_aa: CASSPGDSHTDTQYF
cdr3_length: 16; d_call: NA; v_call: TRBV7-2; cdr3_aa: CASSLVGGTSTDTQYF
cdr3_length: 12; d_call: NA; v_call: TRBV2; cdr3_aa: CASSEARAPLHF
cdr3_length: 16; d_call: TRBD2; v_call: TRBV5-1; cdr3_aa: CASSFTSGGASDTQYF
cdr3_length: 16; d_call: TRBD1; v_call: TRBV25-1; cdr3_aa: CASTLPGTGANTEAFF
cdr3_length: 13; d_call: NA; v_call: TRBV11-3; cdr3_aa: CASSVTVDQPQHF
cdr3_length: 14; d_call: NA; v_call: TRBV7-2; cdr3_aa: CASSPWGAGNTIYF
cdr3_length: 13; d_call: NA; v_call: TRBV7-2; cdr3_aa: CASSAGMQETQYF